The clone carrying this T cell receptor (beta chain) appeared a single time. Study processing details: By means of reference gene primer amplification, nucleated cell counts were estimated. Libraries were prepared by immunoSEQ multiplex PCR; TCRdb keeps only in-frame clonotypes and omits some of them. V, J and clone size are those of that table, while D and trimming were read from the DNA. This sample has 95,000 or so clones; 70% to 85% occur once, and the top ten carry about a quarter. The source of the sample is a study of blood T cell repertoires in COVID-19. Whole-study context: Collection of acute and convalescent COVID-19 samples took place in the United States, Italy and Spain. In each case, the material was cDNA or gDNA derived from T cells, B-cell-depleted T cells, or PBMCs.

The ends lost 3 bases at V and 1 base at J; junction bases unmatched: 2. The CDR3 loop spans 14 amino acids. Per the germline V gene, CDR1 is LNHNV and CDR2 is YYDKDF (reference sequence). The chain joins TRBV15 to TRBJ1-1; 7 nucleotides line up with TRBD1. This clonotype was sampled from a human donor in a cohort sampled during active COVID-19. What was sequenced was peripheral blood. CDR3 nucleotides: TGTGCCACCAGCAGGGACAGGCGGAACACTGAAGCTTTCTTT. It translates to CATSRDRRNTEAFF. Supplemented by reference TRBV15 and TRBJ1-1, the full variable domain reads DAMVIQNPRYQVTQFGKPVTLSCSQTLNHNVMYWYQQKSSQAPKLLFHYYDKDFNNEADTPDNFQSRRPNTSFCFLDIRSPGLGDTAMYLCATSRDRRNTEAFFGQGTRLTVV.